A single sample gave rise to the 10 T cell receptor beta chains below, sequenced in a study of CD8 T cells in Susac syndrome. With random hexamers, about 0.5 to 1 ug RNA was reverse transcribed. TCRdb redid the calling of the immunoSEQ multiplex PCR reads with MiXCR, one entry per CDR3 protein. The sample lists about 160,000 distinct CDR3 sequences; roughly 95% were seen once. The sequenced sample consisted of CD4+ T cells from PBMCs. These TCRs come from a human donor with Susac syndrome.

This rearrangement joins TRBV5-4 to TRBJ1-3; 9 bases align to TRBD1. J was trimmed by 2 bases and V by 7 bases; bases with no gene match: 7. The CDR3 length is 15 residues. Looked up from germline, CDR1 is SGHNT and CDR2 is YYREEE (reference sequence). The DNA of the CDR3 is TGTGCCAGCGGGCCGGGACAGGGAGCTGGAAACACCATATATTTT. Protein: CASGPGQGAGNTIYF.

V gene TRBV9 combines with J gene TRBJ2-4, with TRBD2 matching over 11 bases. Germline CDR1 reads SGDLS; CDR2 reads YYNGEE. With 3 bases clipped from V and 0 bases from J, the junction kept 5 bases outside the gene matches. This CDR3 has 17 residues. The CDR3 spells CASSEASGGLAKNIQYF. CDR3 bases: TGTGCCAGCAGCGAAGCTAGCGGGGGGCTAGCCAAAAACATTCAGTACTTC.

The chain joins TRBV7-8 to TRBJ1-2; D ambiguous. Germline V lookup: CDR1 SGHVS, CDR2 FQNEAQ. The CDR3 sequence is 12 residues long. Trimming shortened V by 6 bases and J by 4 bases, and 9 bases separated the two germline ends. This CDR3 is CASSPEFYGYTF. As DNA, the CDR3 is TGTGCCAGCAGTCCAGAATTCTATGGCTACACCTTC.

This clonotype has only a few counts. The rearrangement uses TRBV6-5 and TRBJ1-2; 9 bases agree with TRBD1. Trimming at V came to 9 bases and at J to 7 bases, leaving 6 bases not matched to a gene. The germline V gene encodes CDR1 MNHEY and CDR2 SVGAGI. The CDR3 is 12 residues long. This CDR3 reads CASSTGGGGYTF. The CDR3 DNA reads TGTGCCAGTTCGACAGGGGGAGGTGGCTACACCTTC.

This chain links TRBV20-1 with TRBJ2-3, with D possibly called TRBD1 or TRBD2 (5 bases each). Germline V gene sequence: CDR1 DFQATT, CDR2 SNEGSKA (reference sequence). The CDR3 is 12 residues long. The V and J ends lost 3 bases and 6 bases respectively, with 10 bases between them. This CDR3 reads CSARGTGDTQYF. CDR3 DNA sequence: TGCAGTGCTAGGGGGACGGGGGATACGCAGTATTTT.

The chain is built from TRBV12-3 or TRBV12-4 and TRBJ2-7; possibly TRBD1 for D (5 bases). Deletions cut 2 bases from V and 3 bases from J, with 11 bases between. The CDR3 length is 14 residues. The CDR3 here is CASSLSDGHYEQYF. The DNA for the CDR3 is TGTGCCAGCAGTTTAAGTGACGGACACTACGAGCAGTACTTC.

V usage is TRBV7-2 and J usage is TRBJ1-2, with 8 bases lining up with TRBD1. Germline lookup yields CDR1 SGHTA and CDR2 FQGNSA. This CDR3 is 14 amino acids long. The V gene end was trimmed by 5 bases and the J gene end by 1 base; junction bases not matched to a gene: 3. The CDR3 spells CASSPGQVNYGYTF. In DNA, the CDR3 is TGTGCCAGCAGCCCGGGACAGGTTAACTATGGCTACACCTTC.

The chain joins TRBV27 to TRBJ2-1; tentative D call: TRBD1 (6 bases). CDR3 length: 13 amino acids. Germline V gene lookup returns CDR1 MNHEY and CDR2 SMNVEV (reference sequence). Trimming cost V 9 bases and J 6 bases, with 15 bases left between them. DNA for the CDR3: TGTGCCAGTCGTAGTGGGGGCGGCAATGAGCAGTTCTTC. It codes for CASRSGGGNEQFF.

As DNA, the CDR3 is TGTGCCAGCAGCCAAGGACCCCATGCGGGGGGCCAGTACTTC. Protein product: CASSQGPHAGGQYF. V usage is TRBV3-1 and J usage is TRBJ2-4; 8 nucleotides line up with TRBD2. This CDR3 has 14 amino acids. Germline V lookup: CDR1 LGHDT, CDR2 YNNKEL (reference sequence). After removal of 1 base from V and 13 bases from J, the junction contained 9 bases not matched to a gene. Filled out from reference TRBV3-1 and TRBJ2-4, the complete variable domain reads DTAVSQTPKYLVTQMGNDKSIKCEQNLGHDTMYWYKQDSKKFLKIMFSYNNKELIINETVPNRFSPKSPDKAHLNLHINSLELGDSAVYFCASSQGPHAGGQYFGAGTRLSVL.

CDR3 bases: TGTGCCACCAGCAGAGGACCATCAGGCGATGAGCAGTTCTTC. Amino acid sequence: CATSRGPSGDEQFF. The chain joins TRBV15 to TRBJ2-1; D is unclear. The V and J ends lost 1 base and 8 bases respectively, with 12 bases between them. Per the germline V gene, CDR1 is LNHNV and CDR2 is YYDKDF (reference sequence). CDR3 length: 14 residues.